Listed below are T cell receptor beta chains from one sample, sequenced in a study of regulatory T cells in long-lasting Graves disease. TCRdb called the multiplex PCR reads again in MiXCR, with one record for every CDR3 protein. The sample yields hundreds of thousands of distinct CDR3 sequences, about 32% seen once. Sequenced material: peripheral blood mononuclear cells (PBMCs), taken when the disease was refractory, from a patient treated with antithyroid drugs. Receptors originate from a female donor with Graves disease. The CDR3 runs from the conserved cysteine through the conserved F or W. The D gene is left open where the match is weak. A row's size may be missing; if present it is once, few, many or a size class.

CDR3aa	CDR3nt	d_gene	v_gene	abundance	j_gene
CASSQTMVVGEQFF	TGTGCCAGCAGCCAAACGATGGTAGTTGGGGAGCAGTTCTTC	NA	TRBV3-1	NA	TRBJ2-1
CASSVGGIGELFF	TGTGCCAGCAGTGTAGGGGGTATCGGGGAGCTGTTTTTT	NA	TRBV6-1	NA	TRBJ2-2
CASSLSLSNTEAFF	TGTGCCAGCAGTTTATCCCTCTCGAACACTGAAGCTTTCTTT	NA	TRBV27	NA	TRBJ1-1
CASSLIGQGHGYTF	TGTGCCAGCAGTTTAATAGGACAGGGTCATGGCTACACCTTC	TRBD1	TRBV28	many	TRBJ1-2
CASSLTGLANQETQYF	TGTGCCAGCAGTTTAACGGGACTAGCGAATCAAGAGACCCAGTACTTC	TRBD2	TRBV12-3/TRBV12-4	many	TRBJ2-5
CASSLNGGAGVNSPLHF	TGTGCCAGCAGTTTAAACGGTGGGGCAGGGGTAAATTCACCCCTCCACTTT	NA	TRBV12-3/TRBV12-4	many	TRBJ1-6
CASSPAGVPQETQYF	TGTGCCAGCAGCCCAGCAGGGGTCCCACAAGAGACCCAGTACTTC	NA	TRBV7-2	many	TRBJ2-5
CASSYLGNEQFF	TGTGCCAGCAGTTACTTGGGGAATGAGCAGTTCTTC	NA	TRBV6-2/TRBV6-3	NA	TRBJ2-1
CSAKIGAWGYTF	TGCAGTGCTAAAATCGGCGCCTGGGGCTACACCTTC	NA	TRBV20-1	NA	TRBJ1-2
CASSLSPSGNIGSGANVLTF	TGTGCCAGCAGTTTATCCCCTAGCGGAAACATAGGGTCTGGGGCCAACGTCCTGACTTTC	TRBD2	TRBV27	NA	TRBJ2-6
CSAREVGVWAFF	TGCAGTGCTAGAGAGGTCGGGGTTTGGGCTTTCTTT	NA	TRBV20-1	few	TRBJ1-1
CASSLWRKNTEAFF	TGTGCCAGCAGCTTGTGGAGGAAAAACACTGAAGCTTTCTTT	NA	TRBV5-6	NA	TRBJ1-1
CARSGQGSSYEQYF	TGTGCCAGATCCGGACAGGGAAGCTCCTACGAGCAGTACTTC	TRBD1	TRBV25-1	few	TRBJ2-7
CASSYRMNQPQHF	TGTGCCAGCAGTTACAGGATGAATCAGCCCCAGCATTTT	NA	TRBV6-5	few	TRBJ1-5
CASSGEGFSYEQYF	TGTGCCAGCAGCGGGGAGGGGTTCTCCTACGAGCAGTACTTC	TRBD2	TRBV5-4	few	TRBJ2-7
CASSLGRGRPETQYF	TGTGCCAGCAGCTTGGGACGGGGTAGGCCGGAGACCCAGTACTTC	NA	TRBV11-2	NA	TRBJ2-5
CASFTGTETGELFF	TGTGCCAGCTTTACCGGAACAGAGACCGGGGAGCTGTTTTTT	NA	TRBV6-1	NA	TRBJ2-2
CASSASGSWDEQYF	TGCGCCAGCAGCGCCAGCGGGAGTTGGGACGAGCAGTACTTC	TRBD2	TRBV5-1	few	TRBJ2-7
CASSITGTSAETQYF	TGTGCCAGCAGCATAACCGGGACTAGCGCCGAGACCCAGTACTTC	TRBD2	TRBV9	NA	TRBJ2-5
CASSQVLFTFMNTEAFF	TGTGCCAGCAGCCAAGTTCTGTTTACATTCATGAACACTGAAGCTTTCTTT	NA	TRBV3-1	few	TRBJ1-1
CASSSLGQETQYF	TGTGCCAGCAGCTCTCTTGGCCAAGAGACCCAGTACTTC	NA	TRBV7-3	NA	TRBJ2-5
CASSGELQGLRGYTF	TGCGCCAGCAGCGGGGAACTCCAGGGGCTTAGGGGCTACACCTTC	NA	TRBV4-1	NA	TRBJ1-2